The next 23 T cell receptor beta chains were all read from a single sample in a study of early T cells in non-severe SARS-CoV-2 infection. TCRdb reprocessed the 5' RACE reads with MiXCR, giving one entry per CDR3 protein. The data show approximately 62,000 distinct CDR3 sequences, approximately 12% seen once. Sequencing was carried out using whole blood. The receptor source for this set is an adult who was a healthcare worker with PCR-confirmed SARS-CoV-2 infection or an uninfected control (not recorded which).

The chain links TRBV2 to TRBJ1-1; 7 nucleotides align to TRBD1. The V gene end was trimmed by 7 bases and the J gene end by 4 bases; junction bases not matched to a gene: 6. Germline V gene lookup returns CDR1 SNHLY and CDR2 FYNNEI. This CDR3 spans 13 amino acids. In DNA, the CDR3 is TGTGCCAGCAAGACGACAGGGTTCACTGAAGCTTTCTTT. Encoded protein: CASKTTGFTEAFF.

This clonotype was observed at least ten times. J is TRBJ2-2 and V is TRBV5-1; D is ambiguous. Deletions cut 1 base from V and 5 bases from J, with 9 bases between. Germline CDR1 reads SGHRS; CDR2 reads YFSETQ. There are 14 residues in the CDR3. CDR3 DNA: TGCGCCAGCAGCTTGCCCACAGAAACCGGGGAGCTGTTTTTT. It yields the protein CASSLPTETGELFF.

Only a few counts were recorded for this clonotype. The CDR3 DNA sequence: TGTGCCAGCAGCGCATGGGACCGTGGTAACAATGAGCAGTTCTTC. It specifies CASSAWDRGNNEQFF. The V and J genes are TRBV3-1 and TRBJ2-1, with D perhaps given as TRBD1 or TRBD2 (5 bases each). The germline CDR1 and CDR2 sequences are LGHDT and YNNKEL (reference sequence). There are 15 residues in the CDR3. Deletions cut 5 bases from V and 5 bases from J, with 16 bases between.

The gene calls are TRBV6-2 or TRBV6-3 and TRBJ2-1; TRBD1 aligns across 11 bases. Germline trimming cut 5 bases from V and 6 bases from J; bases unmatched to any gene: 6. Looked up from germline, CDR1 is MNHEY and CDR2 is SVGEGT. The CDR3 totals 15 residues. The CDR3 reads CASSLYGTGGNEQFF. The CDR3 nucleotides read TGTGCCAGCAGTCTCTATGGGACAGGGGGCAATGAGCAGTTCTTC.

There are a few counts of this clonotype. The gene calls are TRBV7-9 and TRBJ2-1; D gene unclear. V was cut by 1 base and J by 10 bases, with 5 bases left in between. The germline V gene has CDR1 SEHNR and CDR2 FQNEAQ (reference sequence). This CDR3 has 11 amino acids. CDR3 amino acids: CASSLEFEQFF. Here the CDR3 DNA reads TGTGCCAGCAGCTTAGAGTTCGAGCAGTTCTTC.

This clonotype was recorded at least ten times. V usage is TRBV7-9 and J usage is TRBJ2-7, with D maybe TRBD2 (6 bases). Between the trimmed V and J ends, which lost 6 bases and 3 bases, there was a span of 12 bases. This CDR3 comprises 13 residues. Germline CDR1 is SEHNR and CDR2 is FQNEAQ (reference sequence). CDR3 DNA sequence: TGTGCCAGCAGTAAGGGAGGATTCTACGAGCAGTACTTC. Translation: CASSKGGFYEQYF.

This clonotype came up a few times. This chain connects TRBV10-3 to TRBJ1-1; D gene uncertain. This CDR3 contains 15 residues. CDR1 and CDR2 from the germline V gene are ENHRY and SYGVKD. The V gene lost 5 bases and the J gene lost 5 bases, with 18 bases spanning the gap. DNA of the CDR3: TGTGCCATCAGTCTCACAGCCTTGAGTGCAACTGAAGCTTTCTTT. As protein: CAISLTALSATEAFF.

The chain couples TRBV20-1 to TRBJ2-7, with D possibly matching TRBD2 (6 bases). The germline V and J ends were trimmed by 6 bases and 6 bases, with 24 bases remaining between them. In germline, CDR1 is DFQATT, CDR2 SNEGSKA (reference sequence). CDR3 size: 15 residues. This CDR3 is CSAPGVAEGLVEQYF. The CDR3 region has the DNA TGCAGTGCCCCGGGCGTTGCGGAGGGACTGGTCGAGCAGTACTTC.

This clonotype was seen repeatedly, ten times or more. The chain uses TRBV2 and TRBJ1-5; D gene ambiguous. The CDR3 sequence is 14 residues long. V was shortened by 1 base and J by 6 bases, with 10 bases between the two germline ends. CDR1 and CDR2 from the germline V gene are SNHLY and FYNNEI. CDR3 amino acids: CASSEGGEGQPQHF. The CDR3 nucleotides read TGTGCCAGCAGTGAAGGTGGCGAAGGTCAGCCCCAGCATTTT.

The V call is TRBV4-1, the J call TRBJ2-1; possible D gene TRBD2, 5 bases. Germline V lookup: CDR1 MGHRA, CDR2 YSYEKL. This CDR3 is built from 15 residues. The germline V and J ends were trimmed by 0 bases and 3 bases, with 9 bases remaining between them. The CDR3 coding sequence is TGCGCCAGCAGCCAAGAAAGGGCGGGCTACAATGAGCAGTTCTTC. Translation: CASSQERAGYNEQFF.

In this sample, this clonotype turned up a few times. CDR3 nucleotide sequence: TGTGCCAGCAGTCAAATGTCCTACAATGAGCAGTTCTTC. It specifies CASSQMSYNEQFF. This sequence joins TRBV27 and TRBJ2-1; D uncertain. This CDR3 region has 13 residues. CDR1 and CDR2 from the germline V gene are MNHEY and SMNVEV (reference sequence). Deletions cut 5 bases from V and 1 base from J, with 6 bases between.

This clonotype has only a few counts. This sequence joins TRBV19 and TRBJ2-7, with 10 bases matching TRBD2. The CDR3 has 14 residues. Germline values: CDR1 LNHDA, CDR2 SQIVND (reference sequence). Trimming cost V 5 bases and J 4 bases; bases outside gene matches: 5. Written as DNA, the CDR3 is TGTGCCAGTAGTGTCGCTAGCGGGAGATACGAGCAGTACTTC. It is translated as CASSVASGRYEQYF.

The rearrangement links TRBV6-6 to TRBJ2-1; D remains unclear. V was pared by 8 bases and J by 2 bases, with 7 bases between. CDR3 length equals 12 residues. The germline V gene has CDR1 MNHNY and CDR2 SVGAGI (reference sequence). The CDR3 here is CASGEPYNEQFF. The CDR3 DNA follows: TGTGCCAGCGGGGAACCCTACAATGAGCAGTTCTTC.

This clonotype was counted ten times or more. The chain uses TRBV4-1 and TRBJ2-7, with D maybe TRBD2 (6 bases). Germline-derived CDR1 and CDR2 are MGHRA and YSYEKL. This CDR3 region has 14 residues. The V end was cut by 1 base, the J end by 8 bases, with 15 bases between. CDR3 nucleotide sequence: TGCGCCAGCAGCCAAGGACTAGTCCGAGCTAAGCAGTACTTC. Amino acids: CASSQGLVRAKQYF.

This clonotype was counted a few times. The CDR3 region has the DNA TGCGCCATCCGACAGAACAGGCCCTACGAGCAGTACTTC. It translates to CAIRQNRPYEQYF. V and J are TRBV4-1 and TRBJ2-7; possible D gene TRBD1, 5 bases. Trimming stripped 10 bases from V and 2 bases from J, with 15 bases between. Germline V lookup: CDR1 MGHRA, CDR2 YSYEKL. This CDR3 has 13 amino acids.

This clonotype is termed medium-sized. The chain links TRBV3-1 to TRBJ1-6; TRBD1 matches at 9 bases. With 2 bases clipped from V and 8 bases from J, the junction kept 4 bases outside the gene matches. The V gene's germline CDR1 is LGHDT and CDR2 YNNKEL (reference sequence). This CDR3 contains 15 residues. The CDR3 sequence is CASSQSWTGDSPLHF. As DNA, the CDR3 is TGTGCCAGCAGCCAAAGCTGGACAGGGGATTCACCCCTCCACTTT.

CDR3 coding DNA: TGTGCCAGCAGCTTATTTGTGGACGGCTCCTACGAGCAGTACTTC. Amino acids: CASSLFVDGSYEQYF. The chain couples TRBV7-2 to TRBJ2-7; the D is unclear. The V end was cut by 2 bases, the J end by 0 bases, with 11 bases between. Germline assignment: CDR1 SGHTA and CDR2 FQGNSA. The CDR3 runs to 15 residues.

This clonotype was found a few times. This chain uses TRBV20-1 with TRBJ2-3, with TRBD1 matching over 10 bases. Looked up from germline, CDR1 is DFQATT and CDR2 is SNEGSKA (reference sequence). The J segment lost 4 bases and the V segment lost 8 bases, leaving 12 bases of the junction unmatched. The CDR3 is made up of 15 amino acids. This chain's CDR3 is CSSYSGTGVSDTQYF. The CDR3, as DNA: TGCAGTTCCTATTCCGGGACAGGGGTTTCAGATACGCAGTATTTT.

This rearrangement joins TRBV30 to TRBJ1-2; tentative D call: TRBD1 (5 bases). Deletions cut 0 bases from V and 3 bases from J, with 14 bases between. The length of the CDR3 is 15 residues. From germline, CDR1 is GTSNPN and CDR2 SVGIG (reference sequence). In DNA, the CDR3 is TGTGCCTGGAGTGTAAAAGGGGAAGGGGACTATGGCTACACCTTC. This gives the protein CAWSVKGEGDYGYTF.

This clonotype was counted a few times. CDR3 coding DNA: TGTGCCAGCAGCCAAGATGAAACGCTAGCGGGTGGAAGGAGGGAAGAGACCCAGTACTTC. Its protein product is CASSQDETLAGGRREETQYF. The chain employs TRBV14 and TRBJ2-5; 8 bases agree with TRBD2. Trimming at V came to 0 bases and at J to 3 bases, leaving 18 bases not matched to a gene. The CDR3 covers 20 residues. Germline CDR1 reads SGHDN; CDR2 reads FVKESK.

In this sample, this clonotype turned up many times. This chain's CDR3 is CASSFNGGVNTEAFF. CDR3 in DNA: TGCGCCAGCAGCTTTAACGGCGGCGTAAACACTGAAGCTTTCTTT. The chain joins TRBV5-1 to TRBJ1-1; no firm D call. Trimming removed 2 bases at V and 2 bases at J, with 13 bases between. Germline CDR1 and CDR2: SGHRS and YFSETQ. This CDR3 region has 15 residues.

The rearrangement links TRBV6-5 to TRBJ1-4, with D hard to call. CDR3 length: 14 amino acids. Trimming took 7 bases from V and 1 from J, leaving 10 bases between them. CDR1 and CDR2 (germline): MNHEY, SVGAGI. Here the CDR3 reads CASKRAGTNEKLFF. The CDR3 DNA is TGTGCCAGCAAGAGGGCAGGAACTAATGAAAAACTGTTTTTT.

The V and J genes are TRBV6-1 and TRBJ1-2; D unclear. CDR1 and CDR2 from the germline V gene are MNHNS and SASEGT. The CDR3 spans 13 residues. Trimming pared 7 bases from V and 6 bases from J, leaving 15 bases between. Here the CDR3 DNA reads TGTGCCAGCACGGGGTTGGGTTACAATGGCTACACCTTC. It specifies CASTGLGYNGYTF.